These T cell receptor beta chains were read from a single sample in a study of vaccination and CD4 T cells after COVID-19. What these receptors recognize is not known. TCRdb used MiXCR to reprocess the PCR reads, holding one entry per CDR3 protein. This sample has approximately 7,500 distinct CDR3 sequences; about 30% occur once, and the top ten carry 25% to 35%. Material for sequencing was CD4+ T cells from blood, cultured in vitro. Source of these receptors: a human donor in good health. Both conserved end residues are part of each CDR3. Rows give clone size only sometimes, using once, few, many, or a class for an expanded clone.

TRBV20-1	TRBJ2-4	.	CSASDQGERTRTKNIQYF
TRBV12-3/TRBV12-4	TRBJ2-5	.	CASSWVASGTQYF
TRBV20-1	TRBJ2-4	few	CSARSSQAKNIQYF
TRBV6-1	TRBJ2-3	medium-sized	CASSTGMGLTSTDTQYF
TRBV2	TRBJ1-2	medium-sized	CASSELNYGYTF
TRBV12-3/TRBV12-4	TRBJ1-5	few	CASSPSAGIVQPQHF
TRBV19	TRBJ2-7	.	CARKAGTGHYEQYF
TRBV21-1	TRBJ1-1	.	CASSKDRGQNTEAFF
TRBV6-1	TRBJ1-1	few	CASSEAGGTEAFF
TRBV7-9	TRBJ1-2	few	CASSPSSDTYGYTF
TRBV6-1	TRBJ2-2	.	CASSLGGPGTGELFF
TRBV5-4	TRBJ2-5	medium-sized	CASSLGNSQETQYF
TRBV6-1	TRBJ1-6	.	CASSGGQGGSYNSPLHF
TRBV12-3/TRBV12-4	TRBJ1-2	.	CASSILDLLYGYTF
TRBV6-1	TRBJ1-6	.	CASRFSTLLGSYNSPLHF
TRBV20-1	TRBJ2-7	once	CSARSQGGAYEQYF
TRBV27	TRBJ1-5	few	CASRQGLGNQPQHF
TRBV3-1	TRBJ1-2	few	CASSQDEGAYGYTF